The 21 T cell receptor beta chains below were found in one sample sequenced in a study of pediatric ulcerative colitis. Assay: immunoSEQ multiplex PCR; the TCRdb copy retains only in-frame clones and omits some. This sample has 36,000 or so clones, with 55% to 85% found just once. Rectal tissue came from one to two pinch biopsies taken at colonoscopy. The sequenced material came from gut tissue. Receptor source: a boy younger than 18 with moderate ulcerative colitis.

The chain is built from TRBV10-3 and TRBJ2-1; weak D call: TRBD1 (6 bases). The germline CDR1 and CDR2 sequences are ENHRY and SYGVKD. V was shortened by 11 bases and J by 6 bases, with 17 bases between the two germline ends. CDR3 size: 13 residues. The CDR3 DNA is TGTGCCGCAGGGAACACAGGGACCAATGAGCAGTTCTTC. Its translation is CAAGNTGTNEQFF.

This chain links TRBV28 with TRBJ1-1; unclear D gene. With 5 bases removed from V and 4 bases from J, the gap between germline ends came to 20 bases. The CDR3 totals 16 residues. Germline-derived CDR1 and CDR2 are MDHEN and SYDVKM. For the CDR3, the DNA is TGTGCCAGCAGTACGCCCGGCGTTAGGGATGGCACTGAAGCTTTCTTT. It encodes CASSTPGVRDGTEAFF. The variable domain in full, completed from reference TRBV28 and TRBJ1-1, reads DVKVTQSSRYLVKRTGEKVFLECVQDMDHENMFWYRQDPGLGLRLIYFSYDVKMKEKGDIPEGYSVSREKKERFSLILESASTNQTSMYLCASSTPGVRDGTEAFFGQGTRLTVV.

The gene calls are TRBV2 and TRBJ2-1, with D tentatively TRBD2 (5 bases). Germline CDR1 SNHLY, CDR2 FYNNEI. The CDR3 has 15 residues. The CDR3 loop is CAKIRVGSSYNEQFF. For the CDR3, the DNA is TGTGCTAAAATCCGGGTGGGGAGCTCCTACAATGAGCAGTTCTTC.

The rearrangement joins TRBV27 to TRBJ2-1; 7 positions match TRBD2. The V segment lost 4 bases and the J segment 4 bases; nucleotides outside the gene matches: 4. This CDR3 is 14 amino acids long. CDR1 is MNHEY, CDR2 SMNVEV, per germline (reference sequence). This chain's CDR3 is CASSSSGTYNEQFF. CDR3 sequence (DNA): TGTGCCAGCAGTTCTAGCGGAACGTACAATGAGCAGTTCTTC.

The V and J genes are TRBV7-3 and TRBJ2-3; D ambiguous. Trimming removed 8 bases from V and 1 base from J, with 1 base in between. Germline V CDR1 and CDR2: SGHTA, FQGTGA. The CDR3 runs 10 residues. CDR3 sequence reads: CASRTDTQYF. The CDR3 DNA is TGTGCCAGCCGCACAGATACGCAGTATTTT.

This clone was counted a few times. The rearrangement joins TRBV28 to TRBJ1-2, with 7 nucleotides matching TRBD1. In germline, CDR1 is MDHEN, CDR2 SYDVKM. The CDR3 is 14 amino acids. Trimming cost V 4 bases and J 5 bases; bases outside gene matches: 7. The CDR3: CASSWEGAVYGYTF. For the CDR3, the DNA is TGTGCCAGCAGTTGGGAGGGGGCGGTATATGGCTACACCTTC.

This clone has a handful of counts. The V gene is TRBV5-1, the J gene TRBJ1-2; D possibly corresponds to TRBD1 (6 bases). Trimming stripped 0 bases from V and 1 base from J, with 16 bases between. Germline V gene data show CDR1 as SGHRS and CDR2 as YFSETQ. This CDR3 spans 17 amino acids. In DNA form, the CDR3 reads TGCGCCAGCAGCTTGGCCGGGGGGCCCCTCGGTAACTATGGCTACACCTTC. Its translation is CASSLAGGPLGNYGYTF. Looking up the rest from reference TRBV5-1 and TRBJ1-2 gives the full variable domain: KAGVTQTPRYLIKTRGQQVTLSCSPISGHRSVSWYQQTPGQGLQFLFEYFSETQRNKGNFPGRFSGRQFSNSRSEMNVSTLELGDSALYLCASSLAGGPLGNYGYTFGSGTRLTVV.

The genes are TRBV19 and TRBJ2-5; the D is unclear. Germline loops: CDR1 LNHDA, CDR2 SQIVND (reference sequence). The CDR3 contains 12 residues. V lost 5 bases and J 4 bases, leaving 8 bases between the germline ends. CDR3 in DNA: TGTGCCAGTAGTCAACCACCAGAGACCCAGTACTTC. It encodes CASSQPPETQYF.

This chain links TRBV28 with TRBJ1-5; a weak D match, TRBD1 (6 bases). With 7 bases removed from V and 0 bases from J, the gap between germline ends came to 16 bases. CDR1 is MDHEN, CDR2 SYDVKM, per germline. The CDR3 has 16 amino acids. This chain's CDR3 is CASNPQGPYSNQPQHF. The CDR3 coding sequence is TGTGCCAGCAACCCACAGGGACCCTATAGCAATCAGCCCCAGCATTTT.

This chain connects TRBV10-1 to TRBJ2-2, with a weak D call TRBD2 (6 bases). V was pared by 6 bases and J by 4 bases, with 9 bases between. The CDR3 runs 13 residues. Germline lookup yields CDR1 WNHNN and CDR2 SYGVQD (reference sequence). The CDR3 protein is CASSYGGTGELFF. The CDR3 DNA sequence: TGCGCCAGCAGCTACGGGGGCACCGGGGAGCTGTTTTTT.

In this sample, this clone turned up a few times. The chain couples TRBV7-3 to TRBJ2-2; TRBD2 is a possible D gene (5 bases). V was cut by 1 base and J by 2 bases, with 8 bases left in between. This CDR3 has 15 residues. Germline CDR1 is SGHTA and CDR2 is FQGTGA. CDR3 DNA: TGTGCCAGCAGCTTAAGCCCGGGAAACACCGGGGAGCTGTTTTTT. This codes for CASSLSPGNTGELFF.

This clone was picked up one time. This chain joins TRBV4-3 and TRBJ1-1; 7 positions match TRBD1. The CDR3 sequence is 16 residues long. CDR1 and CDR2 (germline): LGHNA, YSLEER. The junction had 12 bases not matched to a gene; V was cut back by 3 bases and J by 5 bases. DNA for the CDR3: TGCGCCAGCAGCCAGTCGGCGATGGCAGGGGGGACTGAAGCTTTCTTT. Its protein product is CASSQSAMAGGTEAFF.

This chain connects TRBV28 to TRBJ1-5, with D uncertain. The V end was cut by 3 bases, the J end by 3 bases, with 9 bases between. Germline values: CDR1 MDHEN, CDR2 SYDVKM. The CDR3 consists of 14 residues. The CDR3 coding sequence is TGTGCCAGCAGTTTTAGCAGAGTCAATCAGCCCCAGCATTTT. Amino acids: CASSFSRVNQPQHF.

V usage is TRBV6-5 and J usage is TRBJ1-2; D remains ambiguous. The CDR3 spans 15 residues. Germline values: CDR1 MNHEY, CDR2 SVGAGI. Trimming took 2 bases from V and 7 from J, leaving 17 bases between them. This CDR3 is CASSYRGDLRFGYTF. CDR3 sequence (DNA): TGTGCCAGCAGTTACCGTGGAGATCTCCGTTTTGGCTACACCTTC.

The CDR3 is CASTRRGGRTYNEQFF. The CDR3 DNA sequence: TGTGCCAGCACTAGAAGGGGGGGGCGTACCTACAATGAGCAGTTCTTC. V and J are TRBV28 and TRBJ2-1; D perhaps matches TRBD2 (7 bases). The CDR3 is made up of 16 amino acids. Germline assignment: CDR1 MDHEN and CDR2 SYDVKM. V was clipped by 7 bases and J by 2 bases, with 18 bases between them.

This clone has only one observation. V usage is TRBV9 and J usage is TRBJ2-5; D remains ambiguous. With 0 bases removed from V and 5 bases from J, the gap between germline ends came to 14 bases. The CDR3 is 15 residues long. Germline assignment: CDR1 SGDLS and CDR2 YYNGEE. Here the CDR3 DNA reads TGTGCCAGCAGCGTAGGGGCGGCAGACGGGGAGACCCAGTACTTC. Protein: CASSVGAADGETQYF.

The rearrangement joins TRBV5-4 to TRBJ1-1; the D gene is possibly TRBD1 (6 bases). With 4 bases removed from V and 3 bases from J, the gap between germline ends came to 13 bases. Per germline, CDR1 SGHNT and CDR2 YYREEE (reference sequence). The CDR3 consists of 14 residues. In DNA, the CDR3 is TGTGCCAGCAGCCGGGACAAGGGGTACACTGAAGCTTTCTTT. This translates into CASSRDKGYTEAFF.

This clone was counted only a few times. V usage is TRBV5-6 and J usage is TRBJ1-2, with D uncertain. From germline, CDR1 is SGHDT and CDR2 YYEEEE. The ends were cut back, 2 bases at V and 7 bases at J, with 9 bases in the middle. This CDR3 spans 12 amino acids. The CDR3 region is CASSLYQAGYTF. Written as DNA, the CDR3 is TGTGCCAGCAGCTTATACCAGGCTGGCTACACCTTC.

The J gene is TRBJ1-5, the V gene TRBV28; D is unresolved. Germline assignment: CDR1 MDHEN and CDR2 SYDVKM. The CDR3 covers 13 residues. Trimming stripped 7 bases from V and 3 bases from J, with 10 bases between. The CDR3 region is CASTADINQPQHF. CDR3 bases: TGTGCCAGCACCGCCGATATCAATCAGCCCCAGCATTTT.

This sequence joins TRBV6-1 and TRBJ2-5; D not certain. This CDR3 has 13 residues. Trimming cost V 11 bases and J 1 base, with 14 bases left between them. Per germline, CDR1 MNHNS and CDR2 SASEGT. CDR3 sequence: CAGAPGSQETQYF. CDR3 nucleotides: TGTGCCGGTGCACCGGGCAGCCAAGAGACCCAGTACTTC.

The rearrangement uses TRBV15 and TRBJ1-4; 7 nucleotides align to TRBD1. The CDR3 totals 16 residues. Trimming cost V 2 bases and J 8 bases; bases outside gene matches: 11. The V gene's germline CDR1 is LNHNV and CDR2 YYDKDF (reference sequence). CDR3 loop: CATSRRFLVGGEKLFF. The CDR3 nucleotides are TGTGCCACCAGCAGAAGATTTCTGGTAGGGGGCGAAAAACTGTTTTTT.